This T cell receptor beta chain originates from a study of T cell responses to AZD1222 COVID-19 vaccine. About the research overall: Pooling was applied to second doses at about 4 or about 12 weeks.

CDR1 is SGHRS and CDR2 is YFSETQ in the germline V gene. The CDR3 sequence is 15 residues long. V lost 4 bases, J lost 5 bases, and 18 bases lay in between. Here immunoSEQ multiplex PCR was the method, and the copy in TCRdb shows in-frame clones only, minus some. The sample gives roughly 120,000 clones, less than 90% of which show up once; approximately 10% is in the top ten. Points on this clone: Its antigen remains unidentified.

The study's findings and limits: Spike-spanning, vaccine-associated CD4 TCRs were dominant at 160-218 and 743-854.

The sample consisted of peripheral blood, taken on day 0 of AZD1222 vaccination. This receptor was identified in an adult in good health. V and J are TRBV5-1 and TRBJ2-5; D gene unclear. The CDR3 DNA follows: TGCGCCAGCAGCCGGACGTCTTTGCAGTCCGAGACCCAGTACTTC. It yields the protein CASSRTSLQSETQYF.